This T cell receptor (beta chain) was recovered during a study of cytomegalovirus exposure and HLA in healthy donors. Trimming left V 2 bases short and J 4 bases short, with 11 bases between. In germline, CDR1 is GTSNPN, CDR2 SVGIG (reference sequence). This CDR3 has 13 residues. Both 60 Vbeta primers and 13 Jbeta primers went into the PCR. The assay was immunoSEQ multiplex PCR, and TCRdb's table has in-frame clones only and misses some. The sample holds around 100,000 clones, around 64% seen once. This receptor was identified in a man aged 25-45 years in good health and CMV-seropositive. Sequencing was performed on PBMCs. V gene TRBV30 combines with J gene TRBJ1-2; D gene unclear. The CDR3 loop is CAWSPADTYGYTF. The CDR3 nucleotides read TGTGCCTGGAGTCCTGCCGACACCTATGGCTACACCTTC.